The rows below give T cell receptor beta chains drawn from one sample of a study of CD8+ T cells in alopecia areata. This table comes from immunoSEQ multiplex PCR, and its TCRdb copy is limited to in-frame clones, with some not included. The profile covers about 210,000 clones, with roughly 44% appearing a single time and around 3% taken by the ten largest. The source was CD4+ T cells sorted from blood, collected at approximately week 37, from a patient treated with tofacitinib. These receptor sequences come from a human donor with alopecia areata. Both conserved end residues are part of each CDR3. The D gene is left open where the match is weak. The size entry is marked missing in some rows and otherwise reads once, few, many or a size class.

abundance	v_gene	j_gene	d_gene	CDR3nt	CDR3aa
-	TRBV7-2	TRBJ2-7	-	TGTGCCAGCAGCTTAGACGGGAAATCCTCCTACGAGCAGTACTTC	CASSLDGKSSYEQYF
few	TRBV18	TRBJ1-1	TRBD1	TGTGCCAGCTCACCCCGGGACAGGACTAATGAAGCTTTCTTT	CASSPRDRTNEAFF
-	TRBV15	TRBJ2-5	TRBD1	TGTGCCACCAGCAGAGATACGACAGGGAAAGAGACCCAGTACTTC	CATSRDTTGKETQYF
few	TRBV7-2	TRBJ2-7	TRBD2	TGTGCCAGCAGCCCCTTAGCGGGAGGTCCCTACGAGCAGTACTTC	CASSPLAGGPYEQYF
-	TRBV5-1	TRBJ2-7	TRBD2	TGCGCCAGCAGCGGGACTAGCGGCTCGTACGAGCAGTACTTC	CASSGTSGSYEQYF
-	TRBV7-6	TRBJ2-7	-	TGTGCCAGCAGCTCGACCGGGACCTCCTACGAGCAGTACTTC	CASSSTGTSYEQYF
-	TRBV30	TRBJ2-5	TRBD1	TGTGCCTGGACCGCCGGGACAGGGGGGCGAGAGACCCAGTACTTC	CAWTAGTGGRETQYF
few	TRBV28	TRBJ1-1	TRBD1	TGTGCCAGCAGCCGGCCTACACAGGGGTGGGCTTTCTTT	CASSRPTQGWAFF
-	TRBV18	TRBJ2-1	TRBD2	TGTGCCAGCTCATCCATGGCGGGAGGTCTCAATGAGCAGTTCTTC	CASSSMAGGLNEQFF
-	TRBV30	TRBJ1-4	-	TGTGCCTGGACCCAGCGGGGGGCAAATGAAAAACTGTTTTTT	CAWTQRGANEKLFF
-	TRBV28	TRBJ2-5	-	TGTGCCAGCAGTGACGAGGACCTCCTGGCTGCTCAAGAGACCCAGTACTTC	CASSDEDLLAAQETQYF
once	TRBV10-3	TRBJ1-2	-	TGTGCCATCAGTGAGTCCCCATATGGCTACACCTTC	CAISESPYGYTF
-	TRBV5-1	TRBJ2-1	-	TGCGCCAGCAGCTGGTACAATACTAGACATTTAAGCAATGAGCAGTTCTTC	CASSWYNTRHLSNEQFF
few	TRBV7-2	TRBJ1-2	-	TGTGCCAGCAGCTTAGCAAGGGTAAACTATGGCTACACCTTC	CASSLARVNYGYTF
few	TRBV11-2	TRBJ2-2	-	TGTGCCAGCAGCGTCCGAGCTGCGGCCATACCGAACACCGGGGAGCTGTTTTTT	CASSVRAAAIPNTGELFF
-	TRBV4-2	TRBJ2-6	TRBD1	TGTGCCAGCAGCCAAGATCGGGCAGGGGGCTCCTGGGCCAACGTCCTGACTTTC	CASSQDRAGGSWANVLTF
few	TRBV2	TRBJ1-5	-	TGTGCCAGCAGTTACCCATCGCCCCAGCATTTT	CASSYPSPQHF
few	TRBV29-1	TRBJ2-6	-	TGCAGCGTCTCCTCTGGGGCCAACGTCCTGACTTTC	CSVSSGANVLTF
few	TRBV29-1	TRBJ2-7	-	TGCAGCGTTGGAGAAACCTACGAGCAGTACTTC	CSVGETYEQYF
-	TRBV19	TRBJ1-4	TRBD1	TGTGCCAGTACCCCGGGACAGGGGATCGGAAAACTGTTTTTT	CASTPGQGIGKLFF
few	TRBV4-1	TRBJ2-1	TRBD2	TGCGCCAGCAGCCCCGGACCCAGTCCTAGCGGGAGGCAGAATGAGCAGTTCTTC	CASSPGPSPSGRQNEQFF
few	TRBV7-9	TRBJ1-4	TRBD1	TGTGCCAGCAGATCCGGGACAGGGGGTGAAAAACTGTTTTTT	CASRSGTGGEKLFF
-	TRBV6-5	TRBJ1-1	TRBD1	TGTGCCAGCAGTGCAGGGGGCCAGAACACTGAAGCTTTCTTT	CASSAGGQNTEAFF
-	TRBV7-2	TRBJ1-5	-	TGTGCCAGCAGCTTAGCCATGAATCAGCCCCAGCATTTT	CASSLAMNQPQHF
-	TRBV30	TRBJ1-5	-	TGTGCCTGGAGGCTCCGACTTCTCCGGGGGGCCCAGCATTTT	CAWRLRLLRGAQHF
few	TRBV9	TRBJ2-3	TRBD2	TGTGCCAGCAGCGTATTAGCTAGCGGGAGCCCAGATACGCAGTATTTT	CASSVLASGSPDTQYF
-	TRBV19	TRBJ2-3	-	TGTGCCAGTAGTCGGGGTAGGAGGGATACGCAGTATTTT	CASSRGRRDTQYF
-	TRBV30	TRBJ2-1	TRBD2	TGTGCCTGGGCCCCCAGGACTAGCGGGGGCAATGAGCAGTTCTTC	CAWAPRTSGGNEQFF
-	TRBV29-1	TRBJ1-2	-	TGCAGCGTTGATAGGGTGGAGGGCTATGGCTACACCTTC	CSVDRVEGYGYTF
-	TRBV7-9	TRBJ2-3	-	TGTGCCAGCGACCGAACTAGCACAGATACGCAGTATTTT	CASDRTSTDTQYF
few	TRBV5-1	TRBJ2-3	TRBD1	TGCGCCAGCAGCCAGCCAAAGGGGGCTAAAGATACGCAGTATTTT	CASSQPKGAKDTQYF
few	TRBV30	TRBJ2-7	TRBD1	TGTGCCTGGATGACAGGGATCTACGAGCAGTACTTC	CAWMTGIYEQYF
-	TRBV10-3	TRBJ1-2	TRBD1	TGTGCCATCAGCGAGACAGGGGCAGGAGGCTACACCTTC	CAISETGAGGYTF
-	TRBV29-1	TRBJ2-5	TRBD2	TGCAGCGTTGATCGGCGGACTAGCAGGAAACAAGAGACCCAGTACTTC	CSVDRRTSRKQETQYF
-	TRBV25-1	TRBJ2-5	-	TGTGCCAGCGGCCTCGGGGAGACCCAGTACTTC	CASGLGETQYF
-	TRBV28	TRBJ1-5	-	TGTGCCAGCGCTGGGGGGACACTCCCCCGGCAGCCCCAGCATTTT	CASAGGTLPRQPQHF
-	TRBV30	TRBJ2-1	-	TGTGCCTGGAGTGGGTGGGAGGTTGGTGAGCAGTTCTTC	CAWSGWEVGEQFF
-	TRBV2	TRBJ1-5	-	TGTGCCAGCAGCCTGATCCAGGGACAGCATTTT	CASSLIQGQHF
-	TRBV4-2	TRBJ2-2	TRBD2	TGTGCCAGCAGCCAAGAGAGTCGCGGGAGATACACCGGGGAGCTGTTTTTT	CASSQESRGRYTGELFF
few	TRBV7-9	TRBJ1-5	-	TGTGCCAGCAGCCAAGACAGCCCCAATCAGCCCCAGCATTTT	CASSQDSPNQPQHF
-	TRBV27	TRBJ2-7	-	TGTGCCAGCAGTTTGAAGAGCTCCTACGAGCAGTACTTC	CASSLKSSYEQYF
-	TRBV29-1	TRBJ1-1	-	TGCAGCGTTGAGATTAATGAGGTGGCCCGAGGGACTGAAGCTTTCTTT	CSVEINEVARGTEAFF
-	TRBV5-1	TRBJ2-5	TRBD1	TGCGCCAGCAGCTTGGCCGGGACAGGGAGGGGAGAGACCCAGTACTTC	CASSLAGTGRGETQYF
-	TRBV5-1	TRBJ2-1	-	TGCGCCAGCAGCCGGGACACCTACAATGAGCAGTTCTTC	CASSRDTYNEQFF
-	TRBV7-2	TRBJ1-1	-	TGTGCCAGCAGCTTCACCTCCGGGTCGGAAGCTTTCTTT	CASSFTSGSEAFF
-	TRBV14	TRBJ2-5	-	TGTGCCAGCAGCCAGCGGGGGCCAGCCGCGGAGACCCAGTACTTC	CASSQRGPAAETQYF
few	TRBV14	TRBJ2-3	-	TGTGCCAGCAGCCAAGCCGGAGGGAATACGCAGTATTTT	CASSQAGGNTQYF
-	TRBV30	TRBJ1-1	TRBD1	TGTGCCGGACAGGTGGTACCTTTCACTGAAGCTTTCTTT	CAGQVVPFTEAFF
few	TRBV7-9	TRBJ2-3	-	TGTGCCAGCAGCTGGCAAAGACGGAGCACAGATACGCAGTATTTT	CASSWQRRSTDTQYF
-	TRBV9	TRBJ1-2	-	TGTGCCAGCAGCGTAGCGAGTACAGGGCACTATGGCTACACCTTC	CASSVASTGHYGYTF
-	TRBV7-2	TRBJ2-7	-	TGTGCCAGCAGCTTAAACAGGGCCTCCTACGAGCAGTACTTC	CASSLNRASYEQYF
-	TRBV5-1	TRBJ1-2	-	TGCGCCAGCAGCCCCGTCGGACAGCCCAACTATGGCTACACCTTC	CASSPVGQPNYGYTF